Sequencing of this TCR beta chain was carried out in a study of molecular identifiers for immune sequencing clone quantification (dated by TCRdb to 2016 to 2018). About the investigation overall: For a replicate experiment, the RNA from either 20,000 or 100,000 naive CD8 T cells was divided into five aliquots, and four of those aliquots went on to sequencing. CD8 T cells were used in a methods study to benchmark molecular-identifier clustering-based TCR repertoire sequencing (MIDCIRS) and TCR RNA copy counting. Broader findings and caveats from the paper: Spiked-in Jurkat TCR RNA equivalent to a single cell was reported to be detectable even among 800,000 to 1,000,000 naive CD8 T cells. In CMV-specific effector cells, over 97% of molecules were held by clones above 20 RNA copies, whereas under 1% of molecules were held by such clones in naive cells. About 3 recovered TCR RNA copies per cell were obtained by modeling, versus about 9 by digital PCR, implying a capture efficiency of 30% to 35%. Highly expanded clone sizes could be underestimated because identical TCR molecules may share a barcode. Naive libraries contained spiked-in Jurkat TCR RNA (approximately ten copies' worth), which is not part of the donor repertoire. When barcode sub-clustering was left out, chimeric consensus sequences inflated TCR diversity, with chimeras reaching as high as 47%.

Libraries came from PCR. The sequencer was a NextSeq 500. Bulk TCR libraries were generated as previously described, with the TCR primers listed in Table S5 used. The Qiagen AllPrep DNA/RNA kit was used to purify total RNA. Before analysis, reads from multiple sequencing runs of the same library were pooled. In the authors' own workflow: Only reads with exact TCR constant sequence were kept, trimmed to 150 nt, and grouped by their 12-nt molecular barcodes. Within each barcode group, reads were sub-clustered at a 15% Levenshtein threshold, and quality-weighted consensus sequences were built per RNA molecule. Non-functional sequences were excluded, and lower-count sequences lying one edit away from another sequence were also excluded. Based on fitting two negative binomial distributions, any barcode sub-cluster with under 20% of the maximum read count was discarded. TCRdb passed the public sequencing reads through fastp at Q25 and MiXCR, retaining productive beta sequences. Entries are consolidated by CDR3 protein sequence, retaining the most common genes and DNA. TCRdb, not the authors, supplied the V and J calls. Counted in this sample were approximately 590,000 distinct CDR3 sequences; about 25% of them appeared once. In total, the top ten clones hold 0.78% of the sample.

Libraries of naive CD8 T cells were generated from roughly 21,000 to 960,000 sorted cells, with 10%, 30% or 50% of the purified RNA used. On a BD FACSAria II, naive CD8 T cells were FACS-sorted as CD8+CD4-CCR7+CD45RA+ and collected into RLT Plus buffer. To test detection sensitivity, Jurkat RNA equivalent to about ten TCR copies was spiked into samples of about 17,000-1,100,000 naive CD8 T cells. CD8 T cells were enriched using RosetteSep CD8+ T Cell Enrichment Cocktail and Ficoll-Paque, and the enriched cells then underwent ACK red cell lysis. This clonotype was seen repeatedly, ten times or more. Its antigen has not been determined. Within one base of it there is no much larger clone, and no base qualities were kept. CDR1 and CDR2 are drawn from the germline V gene: SGHTA, FQGNSA. V gives up 5 bases and J gives up 0 bases, and the segment between their germline ends measures 13 bases. There are 15 amino acids in the CDR3, from cysteine to phenylalanine inclusive. The retained sequence is limited to the CDR3, 45 bases, with the frame set at the first base.

The source is a human donor in good health. Some libraries in this study had Jurkat cell RNA spiked in. The sequencing input was naive CD8+ T cells from blood, with Jurkat cell RNA spiked in. The sample's cell subset or site label, in plain terms: FACS-sorted CD8+CD4-CCR7+CD45RA+ naive T cells. This receptor chain uses TRBV7-2 and TRBJ1-1; the D gene is perhaps TRBD1, on 5 matching bases. The CDR3 protein sequence reads: CASSPAGPMNTEAFF. DNA sequence: TGTGCCAGCAGCCCTGCGGGACCTATGAACACTGAAGCTTTCTTT. Full variable domain (CDR3 extended with the reference TRBV7-2 and TRBJ1-1 proteins): GAGVSQSPSNKVTEKGKDVELRCDPISGHTALYWYRQSLGQGLEFLIYFQGNSAPDKSGLPSDRFSAERTGGSVSTLTIQRTQQEDSAVYLCASSPAGPMNTEAFFGQGTRLTVV.